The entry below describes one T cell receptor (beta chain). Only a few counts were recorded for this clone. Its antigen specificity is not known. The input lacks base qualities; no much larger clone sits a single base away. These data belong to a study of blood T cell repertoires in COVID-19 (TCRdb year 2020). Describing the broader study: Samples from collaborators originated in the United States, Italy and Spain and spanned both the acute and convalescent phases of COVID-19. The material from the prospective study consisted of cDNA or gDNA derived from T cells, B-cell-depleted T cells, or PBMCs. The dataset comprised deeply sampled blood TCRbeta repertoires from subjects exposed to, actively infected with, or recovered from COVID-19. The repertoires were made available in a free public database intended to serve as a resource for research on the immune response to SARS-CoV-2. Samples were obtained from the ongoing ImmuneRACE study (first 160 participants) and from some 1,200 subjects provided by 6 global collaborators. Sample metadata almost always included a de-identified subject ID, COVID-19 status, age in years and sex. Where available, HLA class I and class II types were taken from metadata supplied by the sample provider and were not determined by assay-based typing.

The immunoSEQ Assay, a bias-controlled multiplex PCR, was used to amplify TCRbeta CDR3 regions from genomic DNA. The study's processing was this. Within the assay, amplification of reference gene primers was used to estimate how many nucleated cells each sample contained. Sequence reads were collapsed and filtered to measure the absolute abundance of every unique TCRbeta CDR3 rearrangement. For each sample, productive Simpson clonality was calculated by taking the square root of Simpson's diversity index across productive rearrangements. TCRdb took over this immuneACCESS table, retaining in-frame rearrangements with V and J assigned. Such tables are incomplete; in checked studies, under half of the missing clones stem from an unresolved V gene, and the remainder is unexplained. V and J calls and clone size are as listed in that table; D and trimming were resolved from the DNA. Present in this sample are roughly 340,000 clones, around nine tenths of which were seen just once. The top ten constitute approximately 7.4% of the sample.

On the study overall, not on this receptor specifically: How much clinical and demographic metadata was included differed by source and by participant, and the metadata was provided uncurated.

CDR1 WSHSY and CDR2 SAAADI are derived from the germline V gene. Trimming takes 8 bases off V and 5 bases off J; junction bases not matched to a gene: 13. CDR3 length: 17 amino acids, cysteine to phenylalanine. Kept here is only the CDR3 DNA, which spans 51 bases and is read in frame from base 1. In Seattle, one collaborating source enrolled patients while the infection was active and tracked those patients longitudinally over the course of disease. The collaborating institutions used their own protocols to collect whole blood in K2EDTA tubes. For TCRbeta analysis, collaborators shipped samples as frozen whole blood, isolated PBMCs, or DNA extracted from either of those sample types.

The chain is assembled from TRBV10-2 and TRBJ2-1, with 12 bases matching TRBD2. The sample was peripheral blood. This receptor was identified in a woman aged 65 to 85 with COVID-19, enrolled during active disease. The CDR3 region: CASGSKTTSGRDNEQFF. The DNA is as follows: TGCGCCAGCGGATCAAAAACGACTAGCGGGAGAGACAATGAGCAGTTCTTC.